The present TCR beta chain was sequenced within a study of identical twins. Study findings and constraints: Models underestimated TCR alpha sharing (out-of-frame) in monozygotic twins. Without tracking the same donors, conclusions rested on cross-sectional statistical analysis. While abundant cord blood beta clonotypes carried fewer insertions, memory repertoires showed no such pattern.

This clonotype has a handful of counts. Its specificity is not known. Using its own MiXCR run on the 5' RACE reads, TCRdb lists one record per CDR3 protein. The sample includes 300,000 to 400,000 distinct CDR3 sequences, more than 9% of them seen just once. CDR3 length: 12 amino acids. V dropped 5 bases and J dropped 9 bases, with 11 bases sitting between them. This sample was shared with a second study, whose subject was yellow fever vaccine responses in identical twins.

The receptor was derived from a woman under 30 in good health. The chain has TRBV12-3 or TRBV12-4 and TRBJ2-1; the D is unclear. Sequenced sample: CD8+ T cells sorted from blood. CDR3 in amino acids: CASSQDRREQFF. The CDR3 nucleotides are TGTGCCAGCAGTCAAGACCGGCGTGAGCAGTTCTTC.